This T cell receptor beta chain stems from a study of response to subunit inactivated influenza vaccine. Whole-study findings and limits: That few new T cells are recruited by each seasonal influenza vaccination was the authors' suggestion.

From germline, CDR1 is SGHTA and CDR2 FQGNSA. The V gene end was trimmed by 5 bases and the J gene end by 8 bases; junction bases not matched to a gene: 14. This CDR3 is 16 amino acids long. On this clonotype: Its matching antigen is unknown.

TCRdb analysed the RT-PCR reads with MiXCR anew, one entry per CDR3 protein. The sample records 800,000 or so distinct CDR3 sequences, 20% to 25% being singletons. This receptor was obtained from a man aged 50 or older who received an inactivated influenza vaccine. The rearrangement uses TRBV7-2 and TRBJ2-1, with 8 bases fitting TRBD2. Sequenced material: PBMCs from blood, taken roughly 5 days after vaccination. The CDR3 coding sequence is TGTGCCAGCAGCCAGAGTGGTAGCGGGGCCCTTTATGAGCAGTTCTTC. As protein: CASSQSGSGALYEQFF. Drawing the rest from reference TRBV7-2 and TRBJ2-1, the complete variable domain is GAGVSQSPSNKVTEKGKDVELRCDPISGHTALYWYRQSLGQGLEFLIYFQGNSAPDKSGLPSDRFSAERTGGSVSTLTIQRTQQEDSAVYLCASSQSGSGALYEQFFGPGTRLTVL.